The TCR beta chain under discussion was sequenced for a study of human T cells and chemical hapten exposure. Overall study: Patch tests delivered 0.01% DPC to the upper back and were evaluated at 6 days.

Time point reported: pre-sensitization, week 0. The treatment denotes: therapeutic diphenylcyclopropenone sensitization with weekly scalp DPC. Each patch test followed a blood draw. MiXCR, applied by TCRdb to the RACE reads, yields one record per CDR3 protein. This table holds about 77,000 distinct CDR3 sequences, around 13% found once. Germline V gives CDR1 SGHAT, CDR2 FQNNGV. V lost 3 bases and J lost 2; bases outside the gene matches: 2. This CDR3 has 14 residues. Material: whole blood, obtained in connection with sensitization to the hapten diphenylcyclopropenone (DPC). The chain couples TRBV11-2 to TRBJ2-5, with 8 bases lining up with TRBD1. The receptor was derived from a woman aged 45 to 65 with alopecia areata. Some clones in this sample may be carry-over from other donors' samples. This CDR3 reads CASSFQGAQETQYF. The DNA for the CDR3 is TGTGCCAGCAGCTTCCAGGGGGCGCAAGAGACCCAGTACTTC.